This TCR beta chain stems from a study of coeliac disease. Some clones are missing from TCRdb's copy, which holds only in-frame ones; the method was immunoSEQ multiplex PCR. The table lists roughly 4,100 clones, around 60% of them singletons, with approximately 23% in the top ten. As regards this clone: Its antigen is currently unknown.

One frozen approximately 550,000-cell aliquot per fraction was sequenced. The CDR3 extends over 12 amino acids. The germline V gene encodes CDR1 MDHEN and CDR2 SYDVKM. Study observations and caveats: Most TRB amino acid sequences occurred in only one sample.

This sequence originates from a woman in her thirties without celiac disease. The chain combines TRBV28 with TRBJ1-2; TRBD1 is a possible D gene (5 bases). The sequencing input was lymphocytes from the gut lamina propria. The CDR3 region has the DNA TGTTCCGCAGGGTGGCCTAACTATGGCTACACCTTC. Amino acids: CSAGWPNYGYTF.